The 21 T cell receptor beta chains presented below share a single source sample, sequenced in a study of shared clonotypes between healthy human individuals. TCRdb's copy holds only in-frame clones and misses some; the assay was immunoSEQ multiplex PCR. Of millions of clones detected, approximately 94% appear once; the ten largest clones hold roughly 1.1%. Positively selected for CCR7, the CD45RO-negative cells used as naive CD8 cells excluded terminally differentiated effector memory CD45RA+ cells. The sequenced material came from naive CD8+ T cells sorted from blood. The origin of the receptors is a man between 18 and 29 years old in good health.

The chain is built from TRBV4-3 and TRBJ2-5; 9 bases align to TRBD1. Losses at the gene ends were 5 bases for V and 1 base for J; bases not matched to a gene: 11. The CDR3 loop spans 17 amino acids. CDR1 is LGHNA and CDR2 is YSLEER in the germline V gene. The CDR3 is CASSWGYDRGIQETQYF. Written as DNA, the CDR3 is TGCGCCAGCAGCTGGGGTTATGACAGGGGGATCCAAGAGACCCAGTACTTC.

The V call is TRBV7-2, the J call TRBJ2-1; TRBD2 might be the D (6 bases). The CDR3 extends over 15 amino acids. V was shortened by 2 bases and J by 1 base, with 9 bases between the two germline ends. CDR1 and CDR2 (germline): SGHTA, FQGNSA. The DNA for the CDR3 is TGTGCCAGCAGCTTATGGCTAGCGTCCTACAATGAGCAGTTCTTC. Amino acid sequence: CASSLWLASYNEQFF.

CDR3 in amino acids: CASSLVGVRGNTGELFF. The CDR3 region has the DNA TGTGCCAGCAGTTTAGTAGGCGTCAGGGGGAACACCGGGGAGCTGTTTTTT. This chain connects TRBV27 to TRBJ2-2, with D possibly TRBD1 on 6 matching bases. CDR1 MNHEY and CDR2 SMNVEV come from the germline V gene (reference sequence). CDR3 length: 17 residues. Trimming stripped 2 bases from V and 1 base from J, with 14 bases between.

A note on this clone: The sample has other DNA sequences that encode this CDR3 too. This rearrangement joins TRBV28 to TRBJ2-7; 7 positions agree with TRBD1. The CDR3 loop spans 14 amino acids. V was clipped by 2 bases and J by 3 bases; unmatched bases: 4. Germline V gives CDR1 MDHEN, CDR2 SYDVKM. The CDR3 region has the DNA TGTGCCAGCAGTTTACTGGCAGGGGGCTACGAGCAGTACTTC. Its translation is CASSLLAGGYEQYF.

This clone turned up a few times. V gene TRBV28 combines with J gene TRBJ1-6; D gene ambiguous. This CDR3 comprises 15 residues. Germline CDR1 reads MDHEN; CDR2 reads SYDVKM. Deletions cut 7 bases from V and 7 bases from J, with 17 bases between. Here the CDR3 reads CASTRSRSQNSPLHF. CDR3 DNA: TGTGCCAGCACCCGAAGCAGGAGCCAAAATTCACCCCTCCACTTT.

This rearrangement joins TRBV28 to TRBJ2-7; TRBD1 matches at 9 bases. After removal of 2 bases from V and 5 bases from J, the junction contained 16 bases not matched to a gene. Germline values: CDR1 MDHEN, CDR2 SYDVKM. This CDR3 has 18 residues. The CDR3 nucleotides are TGTGCCAGCAGTTTACGGAATATGGTGGGACAGGGTCTTCACGAGCAGTACTTC. This gives the protein CASSLRNMVGQGLHEQYF. Using reference TRBV28 and TRBJ2-7 for the parts outside the CDR3, the full variable domain is DVKVTQSSRYLVKRTGEKVFLECVQDMDHENMFWYRQDPGLGLRLIYFSYDVKMKEKGDIPEGYSVSREKKERFSLILESASTNQTSMYLCASSLRNMVGQGLHEQYFGPGTRLTVT.

This clone was observed a single time. The same CDR3 arises from other DNA sequences in this sample as well. In DNA, the CDR3 is TGTGCCAGCAGCGTAGCCACCAGGGGGTACGAGCAGTACTTC. Translating gives CASSVATRGYEQYF. The chain employs TRBV9 and TRBJ2-7, with 7 bases identical to TRBD1. The CDR3 extends over 14 amino acids. Germline CDR1 and CDR2: SGDLS and YYNGEE. J lost 4 bases, V lost 0 bases, and 4 bases had no gene match.

Notes on this clone: Other DNA sequences in this sample translate to the same CDR3. V and J are TRBV4-3 and TRBJ2-1; no clear D gene. V lost 0 bases to trimming and J lost 1 base, with 10 bases between them. CDR1 is LGHNA, CDR2 YSLEER, per germline. The CDR3 totals 16 residues. In DNA, the CDR3 is TGCGCCAGCAGCCAAGAGTGGGCCGGATCCTACAATGAGCAGTTCTTC. It specifies CASSQEWAGSYNEQFF.

CDR3 amino acids: CASSPNLRLAAAYEQYF. The CDR3 DNA reads TGTGCCAGCAGCCCGAATTTAAGGCTAGCGGCAGCCTACGAGCAGTACTTC. The J gene is TRBJ2-7, the V gene TRBV7-3; 7 bases are a match to TRBD2. CDR1 and CDR2 from the germline V gene are SGHTA and FQGTGA. Germline trimming cut 5 bases from V and 2 bases from J; bases unmatched to any gene: 15. This CDR3 is built from 17 residues.

This clone has only one observation. The chain couples TRBV29-1 to TRBJ2-7; TRBD2 matches at 10 bases. CDR3 size: 16 residues. V lost 4 bases and J lost 0; bases outside the gene matches: 9. Germline lookup yields CDR1 SQVTM and CDR2 ANQGSEA. The CDR3, as DNA: TGCAGCGTTGCGACCCCTAGCGGGGGTAGCTCCTACGAGCAGTACTTC. Encoded protein: CSVATPSGGSSYEQYF.

V is TRBV4-3 and J is TRBJ2-1, with D possibly matching TRBD2 (5 bases). The CDR3 has 16 residues. V was pared by 0 bases and J by 4 bases, with 13 bases between. The germline CDR1 and CDR2 sequences are LGHNA and YSLEER. DNA for the CDR3: TGCGCCAGCAGCCAAGATAGCGTGGCTACTTACAATGAGCAGTTCTTC. Its translation is CASSQDSVATYNEQFF.

The V and J genes are TRBV4-1 and TRBJ1-4; a weak D match, TRBD1 (6 bases). Trimming took off 1 base at V and 7 bases at J, with 16 bases between the two ends. From germline, CDR1 is MGHRA and CDR2 YSYEKL. CDR3 length equals 16 residues. CDR3 amino acids: CASSQVGGGLSEKLFF. The CDR3 DNA sequence: TGCGCCAGCAGCCAAGTTGGTGGGGGGCTTAGTGAAAAACTGTTTTTT.

The chain recombines TRBV9 with TRBJ2-6, with D tentatively TRBD1 or TRBD2 (6 bases each). CDR1 and CDR2 (germline): SGDLS, YYNGEE. This CDR3 has 17 amino acids. Trimming stripped 3 bases from V and 3 bases from J, with 16 bases between. The CDR3, as DNA: TGTGCCAGCAGCGACAGCCCGGGGGCGATTGGGGCCAACGTCCTGACTTTC. This translates into CASSDSPGAIGANVLTF. The full variable domain, with the rest looked up from reference TRBV9 and TRBJ2-6, is DSGVTQTPKHLITATGQRVTLRCSPRSGDLSVYWYQQSLDQGLQFLIQYYNGEERAKGNILERFSAQQFPDLHSELNLSSLELGDSALYFCASSDSPGAIGANVLTFGAGSRLTVL.

The genes are TRBV29-1 and TRBJ2-1, with D tentatively TRBD1 (5 bases). Trimming took off 8 bases at V and 1 base at J, with 12 bases between the two ends. This CDR3 is built from 13 residues. In germline, CDR1 is SQVTM, CDR2 ANQGSEA. DNA for the CDR3: TGCAGCTTCACCCCAGGGTCCTACAATGAGCAGTTCTTC. This encodes CSFTPGSYNEQFF.

The chain recombines TRBV5-4 with TRBJ2-3; D not resolved. With 0 bases removed from V and 0 bases from J, the gap between germline ends came to 17 bases. The germline V gene encodes CDR1 SGHNT and CDR2 YYREEE (reference sequence). The CDR3 is made up of 18 amino acids. CDR3 DNA: TGTGCCAGCAGCTTGGGGCAGGTGTCCTTGCCTAGCACAGATACGCAGTATTTT. It translates to CASSLGQVSLPSTDTQYF.

The chain uses TRBV27 and TRBJ2-1; D may be TRBD1 or TRBD2 (5 bases each). CDR3 size: 16 residues. The V and J ends lost 4 bases and 11 bases respectively, with 24 bases between them. Germline loops: CDR1 MNHEY, CDR2 SMNVEV (reference sequence). The CDR3 DNA follows: TGTGCCAGCAGTTCCCCCCGGGACCGCCTAGTAGTTCAGCAGTTCTTC. Translating it yields CASSSPRDRLVVQQFF.

The J gene is TRBJ2-1, the V gene TRBV5-1; 13 nucleotides align to TRBD2. Unmatched junction bases numbered 14, after V lost 0 bases and J lost 8 bases. This CDR3 region has 19 residues. Germline CDR1 SGHRS, CDR2 YFSETQ. As DNA, the CDR3 is TGCGCCAGCAGCTTGGGGACGGGAGAGCCGGGACTAGCGGGATATGAGCAGTTCTTC. Translation gives CASSLGTGEPGLAGYEQFF.

The CDR3 DNA sequence: TGTGCCAGCAGTTACCTCCCCCAAGAGACCCAGTACTTC. Its translation is CASSYLPQETQYF. The chain carries TRBV2 and TRBJ2-5; D uncertain. CDR1 and CDR2 from the germline V gene are SNHLY and FYNNEI. The CDR3 spans 13 residues. The V and J ends lost 5 bases and 1 base respectively, with 8 bases between them. Based on the CDR3 plus reference TRBV2 and TRBJ2-5, the full variable domain is EPEVTQTPSHQVTQMGQEVILRCVPISNHLYFYWYRQILGQKVEFLVSFYNNEISEKSEIFDDQFSVERPDGSNFTLKIRSTKLEDSAMYFCASSYLPQETQYFGPGTRLLVL.

This sequence joins TRBV7-9 and TRBJ1-4; the D gene is possibly TRBD1 (5 bases). Germline assignment: CDR1 SEHNR and CDR2 FQNEAQ (reference sequence). Trimming cost V 4 bases and J 3 bases, with 15 bases left between them. The CDR3 covers 16 residues. This CDR3 reads CASSSSELGANEKLFF. The CDR3 DNA reads as TGTGCCAGCAGCTCCTCCGAGTTGGGGGCTAATGAAAAACTGTTTTTT.

The sample holds many counts of this clone. Other DNA sequences in the sample encode the same CDR3. The J gene is TRBJ1-5, the V gene TRBV30, with D tentatively TRBD1 (6 bases). The CDR3 loop spans 13 amino acids. Trimming stripped 2 bases from V and 2 bases from J, with 7 bases between. Germline assignment: CDR1 GTSNPN and CDR2 SVGIG (reference sequence). CDR3 region: CAWSHRGNQPQHF. CDR3 nucleotides: TGTGCCTGGAGTCACAGGGGCAATCAGCCCCAGCATTTT.

The CDR3 protein is CASMEIDGYTF. As DNA, the CDR3 is TGTGCCAGCATGGAAATTGATGGCTACACCTTC. The chain has TRBV6-1 and TRBJ1-2; D not certain. The CDR3 extends over 11 amino acids. In germline, CDR1 is MNHNS, CDR2 SASEGT. Trimming cost V 7 bases and J 6 bases, with 9 bases left between them.